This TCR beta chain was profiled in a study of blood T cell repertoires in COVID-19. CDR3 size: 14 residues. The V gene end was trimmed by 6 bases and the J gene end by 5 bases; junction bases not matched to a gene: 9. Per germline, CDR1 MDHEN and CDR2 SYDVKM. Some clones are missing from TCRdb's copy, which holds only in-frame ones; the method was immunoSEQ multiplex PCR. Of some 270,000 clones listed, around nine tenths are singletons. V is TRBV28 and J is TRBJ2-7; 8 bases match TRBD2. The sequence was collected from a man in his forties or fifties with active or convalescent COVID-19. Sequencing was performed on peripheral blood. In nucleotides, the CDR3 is TGTGCCAGCAGCCCGGGGGGGGGCTTCCACGAGCAGTACTTC. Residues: CASSPGGGFHEQYF. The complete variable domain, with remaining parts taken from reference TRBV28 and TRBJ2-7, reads DVKVTQSSRYLVKRTGEKVFLECVQDMDHENMFWYRQDPGLGLRLIYFSYDVKMKEKGDIPEGYSVSREKKERFSLILESASTNQTSMYLCASSPGGGFHEQYFGPGTRLTVT.